This paragraph reports one T cell receptor beta chain. Trimming removed 3 bases at V and 7 bases at J, with 13 bases between. CDR1 and CDR2 (germline): SNHLY, FYNNEI. This CDR3 has 14 amino acids. Library preparation (for TCRbeta) was performed with unique molecular identifiers. TCRdb re-analysed the PCR reads in MiXCR, keeping a single row per CDR3 protein. The sample lists about 500,000 distinct CDR3 sequences; about 31% were seen once. The data belong to a study of T-cell reconstitution after alpha-beta-depleted transplantation in children. The chain links TRBV2 to TRBJ2-1, with a tentative D call TRBD1 (8 bases). The TCR originated in a human donor who donated a stem cell graft to a child with aplastic anemia. Source: PBMCs from the stem cell graft donor, taken from the stem cell graft. The CDR3 DNA sequence: TGTGCCAGCAGTGACAGGGGGCGGGAGAATGAGCAGTTCTTC. This translates into CASSDRGRENEQFF.